This TCR beta chain comes out of a study of somatic mutations in cytotoxic T cells in rheumatoid arthritis. About this clone itself: Its antigen remains unknown.

General study points: It was in rheumatoid arthritis patients, but not in healthy controls, that CD8+ clonality increased with age.

Data came from immunoSEQ multiplex PCR; TCRdb stores just in-frame clones and leaves some out. The repertoire holds fewer than 40,000 clones, with roughly 80% as singletons. Trimming at V came to 6 bases and at J to 11 bases, leaving 9 bases not matched to a gene. From germline, CDR1 is MNHEY and CDR2 SVGAGI. This CDR3 has 12 amino acids. The sequencing input was CD8+ T cells sorted from blood. The genes are TRBV6-5 and TRBJ1-1; 7 bases are a match to TRBD1. This sequence was found in an adult with rheumatoid arthritis. Here the CDR3 reads CASSYRQGSAFF. CDR3 bases: TGTGCCAGCAGCTATAGACAGGGTTCTGCTTTCTTT.